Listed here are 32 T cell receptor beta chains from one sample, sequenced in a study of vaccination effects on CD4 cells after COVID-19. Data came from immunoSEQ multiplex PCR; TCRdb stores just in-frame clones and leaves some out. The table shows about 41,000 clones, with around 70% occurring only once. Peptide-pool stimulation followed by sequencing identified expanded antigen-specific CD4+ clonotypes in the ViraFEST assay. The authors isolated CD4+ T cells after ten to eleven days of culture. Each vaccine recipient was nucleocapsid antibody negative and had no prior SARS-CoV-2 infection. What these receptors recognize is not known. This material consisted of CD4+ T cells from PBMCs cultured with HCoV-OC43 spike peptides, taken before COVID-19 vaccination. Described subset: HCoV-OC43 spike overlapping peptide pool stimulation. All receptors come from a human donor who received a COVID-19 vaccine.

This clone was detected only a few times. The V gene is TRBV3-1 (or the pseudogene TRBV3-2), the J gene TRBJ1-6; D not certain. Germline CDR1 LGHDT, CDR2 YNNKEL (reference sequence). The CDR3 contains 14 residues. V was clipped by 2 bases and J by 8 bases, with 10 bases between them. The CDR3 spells CASSQIYGDSPLHF. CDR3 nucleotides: TGTGCCAGCAGCCAAATATACGGGGATTCACCCCTCCACTTT.

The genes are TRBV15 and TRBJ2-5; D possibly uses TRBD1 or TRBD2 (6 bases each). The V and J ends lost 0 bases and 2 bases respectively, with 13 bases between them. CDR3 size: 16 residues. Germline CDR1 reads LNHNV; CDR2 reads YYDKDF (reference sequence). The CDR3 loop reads CATSRDPPGAQETQYF. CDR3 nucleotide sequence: TGTGCCACCAGCAGAGATCCCCCGGGGGCTCAAGAGACCCAGTACTTC. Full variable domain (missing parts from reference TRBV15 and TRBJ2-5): DAMVIQNPRYQVTQFGKPVTLSCSQTLNHNVMYWYQQKSSQAPKLLFHYYDKDFNNEADTPDNFQSRRPNTSFCFLDIRSPGLGDTAMYLCATSRDPPGAQETQYFGPGTRLLVL.

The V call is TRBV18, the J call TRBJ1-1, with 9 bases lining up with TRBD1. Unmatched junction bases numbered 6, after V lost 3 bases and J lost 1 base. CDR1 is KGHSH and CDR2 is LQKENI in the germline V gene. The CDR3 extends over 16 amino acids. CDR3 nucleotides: TGTGCCAGCTCACCTCCCGGGACAGGGCAGAACACTGAAGCTTTCTTT. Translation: CASSPPGTGQNTEAFF.

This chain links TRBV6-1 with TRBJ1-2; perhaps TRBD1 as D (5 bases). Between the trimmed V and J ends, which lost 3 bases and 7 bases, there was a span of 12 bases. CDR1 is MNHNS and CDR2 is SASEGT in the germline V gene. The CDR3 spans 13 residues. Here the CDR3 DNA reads TGTGCCAGCAGTGAGACGGACAATCGTGGCTACACCTTC. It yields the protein CASSETDNRGYTF.

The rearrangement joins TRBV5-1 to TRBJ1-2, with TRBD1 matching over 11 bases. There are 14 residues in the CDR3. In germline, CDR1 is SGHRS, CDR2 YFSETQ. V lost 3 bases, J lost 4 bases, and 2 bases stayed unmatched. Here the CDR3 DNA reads TGCGCCAGCAGCTGGACAGGGGGCAGCTATGGCTACACCTTC. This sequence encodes CASSWTGGSYGYTF. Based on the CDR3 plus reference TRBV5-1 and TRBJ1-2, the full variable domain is KAGVTQTPRYLIKTRGQQVTLSCSPISGHRSVSWYQQTPGQGLQFLFEYFSETQRNKGNFPGRFSGRQFSNSRSEMNVSTLELGDSALYLCASSWTGGSYGYTFGSGTRLTVV.

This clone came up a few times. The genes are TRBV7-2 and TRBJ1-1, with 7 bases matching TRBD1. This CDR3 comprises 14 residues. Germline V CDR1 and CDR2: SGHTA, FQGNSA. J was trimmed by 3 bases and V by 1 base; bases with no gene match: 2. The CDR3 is CASSLGGQYTEAFF. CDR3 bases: TGTGCCAGCAGCTTAGGGGGACAGTACACTGAAGCTTTCTTT.

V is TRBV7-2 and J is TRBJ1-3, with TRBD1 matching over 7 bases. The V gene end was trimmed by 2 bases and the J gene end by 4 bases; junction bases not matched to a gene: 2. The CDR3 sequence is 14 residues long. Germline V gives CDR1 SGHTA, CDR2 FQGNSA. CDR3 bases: TGTGCCAGCAGCTTACAGGGGGACGGAAACACCATATATTTT. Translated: CASSLQGDGNTIYF.

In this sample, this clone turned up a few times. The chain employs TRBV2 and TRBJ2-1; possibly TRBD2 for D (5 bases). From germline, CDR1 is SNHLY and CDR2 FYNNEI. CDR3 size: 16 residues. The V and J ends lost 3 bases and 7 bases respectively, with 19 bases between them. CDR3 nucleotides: TGTGCCAGCAGTGATCGGCTAGCCGGCCTAGTGAATGAGCAGTTCTTC. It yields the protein CASSDRLAGLVNEQFF. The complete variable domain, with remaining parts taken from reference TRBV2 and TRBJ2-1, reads EPEVTQTPSHQVTQMGQEVILRCVPISNHLYFYWYRQILGQKVEFLVSFYNNEISEKSEIFDDQFSVERPDGSNFTLKIRSTKLEDSAMYFCASSDRLAGLVNEQFFGPGTRLTVL.

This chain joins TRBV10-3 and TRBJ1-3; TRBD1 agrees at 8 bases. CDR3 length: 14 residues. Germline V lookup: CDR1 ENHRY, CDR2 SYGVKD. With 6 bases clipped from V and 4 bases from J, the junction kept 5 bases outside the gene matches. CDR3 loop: CAISLQGAGNTIYF. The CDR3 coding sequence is TGTGCCATCAGCCTCCAGGGGGCAGGAAACACCATATATTTT.

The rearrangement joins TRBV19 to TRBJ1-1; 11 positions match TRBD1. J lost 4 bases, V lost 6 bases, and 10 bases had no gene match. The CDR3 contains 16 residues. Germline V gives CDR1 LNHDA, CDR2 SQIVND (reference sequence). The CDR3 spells CASSDGGGTGGTEAFF. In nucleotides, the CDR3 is TGTGCCAGTAGCGATGGTGGGGGGACAGGGGGCACTGAAGCTTTCTTT.

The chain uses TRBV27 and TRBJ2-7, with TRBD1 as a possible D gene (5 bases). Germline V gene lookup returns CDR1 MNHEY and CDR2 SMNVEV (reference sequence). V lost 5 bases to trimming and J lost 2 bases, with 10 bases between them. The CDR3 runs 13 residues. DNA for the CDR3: TGTGCCAGCAGTCCGTTGGGGCCCTACGAGCAGTACTTC. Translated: CASSPLGPYEQYF.

DNA for the CDR3: TGCGCCAGCAGCCGGACCCCCACTCATGATAGCTCCTACGAGCAGTACTTC. Translating it yields CASSRTPTHDSSYEQYF. The chain has TRBV4-3 and TRBJ2-7, with unresolved D. V lost 4 bases to trimming and J lost 0 bases, with 19 bases between them. The CDR3 covers 17 residues. Germline V gene sequence: CDR1 LGHNA, CDR2 YSLEER.

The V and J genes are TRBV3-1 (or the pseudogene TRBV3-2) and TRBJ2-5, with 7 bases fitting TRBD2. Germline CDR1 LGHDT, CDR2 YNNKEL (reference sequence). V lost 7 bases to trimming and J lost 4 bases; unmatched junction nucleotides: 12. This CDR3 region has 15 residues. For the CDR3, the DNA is TGTGCCAGCACCCGCCGGCAGGGCGGGGGAGAGACCCAGTACTTC. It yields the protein CASTRRQGGGETQYF.

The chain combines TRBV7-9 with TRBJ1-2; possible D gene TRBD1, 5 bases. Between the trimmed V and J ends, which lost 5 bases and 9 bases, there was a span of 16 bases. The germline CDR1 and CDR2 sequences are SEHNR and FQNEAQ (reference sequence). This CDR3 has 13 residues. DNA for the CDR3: TGTGCCAGCAGCCTTGAGGGACGGTTTAGCTACACCTTC. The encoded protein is CASSLEGRFSYTF. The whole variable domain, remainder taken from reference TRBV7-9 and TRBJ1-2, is DTGVSQNPRHKITKRGQNVTFRCDPISEHNRLYWYRQTLGQGPEFLTYFQNEAQLEKSRLLSDRFSAERPKGSFSTLEIQRTEQGDSAMYLCASSLEGRFSYTFGSGTRLTVV.

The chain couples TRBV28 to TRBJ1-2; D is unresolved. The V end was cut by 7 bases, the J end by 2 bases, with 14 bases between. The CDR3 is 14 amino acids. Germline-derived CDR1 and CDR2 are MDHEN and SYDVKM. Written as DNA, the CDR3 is TGTGCCAGCATGGGAATGACGGAAAACTATGGCTACACCTTC. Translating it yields CASMGMTENYGYTF.

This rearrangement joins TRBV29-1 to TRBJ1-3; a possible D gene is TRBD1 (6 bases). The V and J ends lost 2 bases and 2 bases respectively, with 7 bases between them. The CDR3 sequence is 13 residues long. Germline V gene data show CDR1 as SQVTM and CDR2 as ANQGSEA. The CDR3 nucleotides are TGCAGCGTTGAAACAGGGCCTGGAAACACCATATATTTT. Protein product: CSVETGPGNTIYF.

The CDR3 spells CASSQEGTDTQYF. DNA for the CDR3: TGTGCCAGCAGCCAAGAGGGTACAGATACGCAGTATTTT. The chain has TRBV3-1 (or the pseudogene TRBV3-2) and TRBJ2-3; the D is unclear. The V end lost 0 bases, the J end lost 3 bases, and 4 bases lay between the germline ends. The CDR3 consists of 13 residues. Germline V CDR1 and CDR2: LGHDT, YNNKEL (reference sequence).

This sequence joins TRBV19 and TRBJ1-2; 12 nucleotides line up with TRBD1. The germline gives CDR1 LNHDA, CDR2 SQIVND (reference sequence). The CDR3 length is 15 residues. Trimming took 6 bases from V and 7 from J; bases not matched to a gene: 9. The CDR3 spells CASRDPGQGAGGYTF. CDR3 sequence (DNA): TGTGCCAGTAGGGATCCGGGACAGGGGGCTGGTGGCTACACCTTC.

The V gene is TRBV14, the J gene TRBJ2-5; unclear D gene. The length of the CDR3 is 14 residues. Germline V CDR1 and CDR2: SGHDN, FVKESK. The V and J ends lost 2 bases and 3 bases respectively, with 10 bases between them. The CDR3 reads CASSQRIDEETQYF. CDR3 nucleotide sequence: TGTGCCAGCAGCCAACGGATAGACGAAGAGACCCAGTACTTC. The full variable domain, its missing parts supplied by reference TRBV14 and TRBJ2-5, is EAGVTQFPSHSVIEKGQTVTLRCDPISGHDNLYWYRRVMGKEIKFLLHFVKESKQDESGMPNNRFLAERTGGTYSTLKVQPAELEDSGVYFCASSQRIDEETQYFGPGTRLLVL.

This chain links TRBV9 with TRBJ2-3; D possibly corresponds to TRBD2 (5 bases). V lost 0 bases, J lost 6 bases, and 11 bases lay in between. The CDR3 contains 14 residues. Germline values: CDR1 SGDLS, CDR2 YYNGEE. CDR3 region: CASSVGGASDTQYF. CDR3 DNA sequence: TGTGCCAGCAGCGTAGGGGGAGCCTCCGATACGCAGTATTTT.

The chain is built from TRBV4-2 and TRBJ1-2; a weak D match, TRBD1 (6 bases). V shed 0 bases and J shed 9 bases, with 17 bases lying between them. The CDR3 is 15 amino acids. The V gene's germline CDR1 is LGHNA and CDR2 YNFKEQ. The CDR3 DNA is TGTGCCAGCAGCCAAGATAGTAAGCAGGGGAGCAGCTACACCTTC. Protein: CASSQDSKQGSSYTF.

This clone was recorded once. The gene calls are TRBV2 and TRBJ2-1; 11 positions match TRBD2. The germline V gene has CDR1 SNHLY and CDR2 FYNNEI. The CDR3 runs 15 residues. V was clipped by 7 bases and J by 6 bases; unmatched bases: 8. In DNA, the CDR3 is TGTGCCAGCAACCTCCTAGCGGGAGGAGGCAATGAGCAGTTCTTC. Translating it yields CASNLLAGGGNEQFF.

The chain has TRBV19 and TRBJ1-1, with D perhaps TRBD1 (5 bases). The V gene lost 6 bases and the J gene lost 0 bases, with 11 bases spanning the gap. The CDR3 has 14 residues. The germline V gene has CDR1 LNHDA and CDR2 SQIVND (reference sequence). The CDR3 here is CASSPGQLNTEAFF. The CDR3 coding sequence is TGTGCCAGTAGCCCCGGACAATTGAACACTGAAGCTTTCTTT.

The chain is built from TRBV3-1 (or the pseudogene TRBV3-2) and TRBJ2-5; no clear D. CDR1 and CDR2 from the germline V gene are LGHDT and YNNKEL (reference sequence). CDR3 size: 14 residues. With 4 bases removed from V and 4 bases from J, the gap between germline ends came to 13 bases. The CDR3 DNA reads TGTGCCAGCAGCCCAAGCACTATAGGAGAGACCCAGTACTTC. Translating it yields CASSPSTIGETQYF.

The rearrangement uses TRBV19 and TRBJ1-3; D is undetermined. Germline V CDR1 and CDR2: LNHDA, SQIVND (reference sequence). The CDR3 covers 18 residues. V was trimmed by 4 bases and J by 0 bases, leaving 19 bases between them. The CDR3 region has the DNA TGTGCCAGTAGTACCACAGCTCTCAGTCTTCTCTCTGGAAACACCATATATTTT. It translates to CASSTTALSLLSGNTIYF.

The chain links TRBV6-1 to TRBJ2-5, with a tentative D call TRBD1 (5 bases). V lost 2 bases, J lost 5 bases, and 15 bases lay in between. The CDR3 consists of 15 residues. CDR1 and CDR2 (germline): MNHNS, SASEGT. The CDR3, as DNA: TGTGCCAGCAGTGAACCCTTCAGGGCTGGCGAGACCCAGTACTTC. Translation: CASSEPFRAGETQYF.

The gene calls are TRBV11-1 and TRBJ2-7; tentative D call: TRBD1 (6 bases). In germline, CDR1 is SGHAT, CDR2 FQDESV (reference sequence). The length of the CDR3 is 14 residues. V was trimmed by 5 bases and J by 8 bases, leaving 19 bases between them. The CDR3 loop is CASSPAGRQGQQYF. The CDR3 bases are TGTGCCAGCAGCCCAGCAGGACGGCAGGGGCAGCAGTACTTC.

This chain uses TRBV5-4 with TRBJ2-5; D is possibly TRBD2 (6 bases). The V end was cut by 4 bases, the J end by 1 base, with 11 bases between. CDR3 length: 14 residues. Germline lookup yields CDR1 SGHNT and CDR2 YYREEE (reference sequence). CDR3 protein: CASSPGLIQETQYF. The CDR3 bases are TGTGCCAGCAGCCCGGGACTCATCCAAGAGACCCAGTACTTC.

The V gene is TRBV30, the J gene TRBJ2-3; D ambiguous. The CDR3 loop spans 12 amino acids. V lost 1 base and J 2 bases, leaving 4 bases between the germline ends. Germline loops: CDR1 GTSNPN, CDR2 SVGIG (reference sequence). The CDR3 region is CAWSENTDTQYF. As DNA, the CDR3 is TGTGCCTGGAGTGAAAACACAGATACGCAGTATTTT. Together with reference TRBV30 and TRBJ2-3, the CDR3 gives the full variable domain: SQTIHQWPATLVQPVGSPLSLECTVEGTSNPNLYWYRQAAGRGLQLLFYSVGIGQISSEVPQNLSASRPQDRQFILSSKKLLLSDSGFYLCAWSENTDTQYFGPGTRLTVL.

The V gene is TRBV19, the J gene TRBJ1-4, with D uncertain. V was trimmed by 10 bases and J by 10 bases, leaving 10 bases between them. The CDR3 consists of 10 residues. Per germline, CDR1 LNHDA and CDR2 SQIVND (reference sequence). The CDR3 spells CATRAGKLFF. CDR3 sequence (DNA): TGTGCCACCCGAGCCGGAAAACTGTTTTTT.

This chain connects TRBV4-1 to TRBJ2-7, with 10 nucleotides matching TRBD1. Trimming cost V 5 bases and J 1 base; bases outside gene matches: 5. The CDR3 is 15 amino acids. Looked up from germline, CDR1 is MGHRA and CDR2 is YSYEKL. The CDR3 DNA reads TGCGCCAGCAGCTACCGGGACAGGGGATCCTACGAGCAGTACTTC. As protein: CASSYRDRGSYEQYF.

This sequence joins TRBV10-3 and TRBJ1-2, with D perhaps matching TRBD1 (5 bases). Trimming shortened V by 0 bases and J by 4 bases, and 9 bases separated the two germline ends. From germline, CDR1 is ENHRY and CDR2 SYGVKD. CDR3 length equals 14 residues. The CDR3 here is CAISESGGLYGYTF. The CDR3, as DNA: TGTGCCATCAGTGAGTCTGGGGGACTCTATGGCTACACCTTC.